This T cell receptor beta chain stems from a study of blood T cell repertoires in COVID-19. Trimming removed 5 bases from V and 0 bases from J, with 8 bases in between. This CDR3 contains 14 residues. Germline V gives CDR1 PRHDT, CDR2 FYEKMQ (reference sequence). Assay used: immunoSEQ multiplex PCR; TCRdb lists only in-frame clones, some missing. This sample carries 250,000 to 350,000 clones, roughly nine tenths of them seen once, and the ten largest clones take 5.5% to 7%. Assignments of participants to cohorts depended upon their own reported clinical history. Recovered status in Cohort 3 required two negative PCRs, clearance, or symptom resolution.

The sample comprised PBMCs or T cells enriched from blood (not recorded which). This receptor was obtained from a woman under 40 who had recovered from COVID-19. This chain connects TRBV13 to TRBJ2-4, with D uncertain. CDR3: CASSPPVAKNIQYF. The CDR3 DNA reads TGTGCCAGCAGCCCCCCCGTAGCCAAAAACATTCAGTACTTC.